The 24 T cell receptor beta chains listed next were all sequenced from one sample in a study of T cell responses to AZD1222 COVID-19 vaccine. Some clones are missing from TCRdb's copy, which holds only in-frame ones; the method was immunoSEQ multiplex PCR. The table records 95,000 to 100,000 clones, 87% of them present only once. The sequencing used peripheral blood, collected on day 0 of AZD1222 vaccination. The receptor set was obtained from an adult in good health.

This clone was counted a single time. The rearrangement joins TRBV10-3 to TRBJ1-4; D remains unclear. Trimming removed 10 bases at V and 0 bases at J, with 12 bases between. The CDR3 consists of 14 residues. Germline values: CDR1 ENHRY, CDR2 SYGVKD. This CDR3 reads CARRQAATNEKLFF. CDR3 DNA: TGTGCCAGGAGGCAGGCAGCAACTAATGAAAAACTGTTTTTT.

The CDR3 is CASSLSPGELFF. DNA of the CDR3: TGTGCCAGCAGCCTATCACCAGGGGAGCTGTTTTTT. This chain links TRBV5-6 with TRBJ2-2; D unresolved. The germline V gene has CDR1 SGHDT and CDR2 YYEEEE. V was cut by 4 bases and J by 8 bases, with 9 bases left in between. The length of the CDR3 is 12 residues.

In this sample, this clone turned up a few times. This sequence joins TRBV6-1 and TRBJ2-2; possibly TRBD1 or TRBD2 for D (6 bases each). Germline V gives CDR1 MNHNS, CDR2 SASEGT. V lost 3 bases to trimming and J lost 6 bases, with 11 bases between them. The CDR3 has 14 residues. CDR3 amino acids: CASSDWGASGELFF. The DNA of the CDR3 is TGTGCCAGCAGTGATTGGGGGGCTTCCGGGGAGCTGTTTTTT.

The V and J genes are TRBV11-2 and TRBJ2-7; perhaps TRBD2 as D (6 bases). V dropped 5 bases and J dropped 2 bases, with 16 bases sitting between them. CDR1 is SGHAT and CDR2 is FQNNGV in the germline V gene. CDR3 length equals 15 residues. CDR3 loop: CASSPRDSLTYEQYF. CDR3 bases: TGTGCCAGCAGCCCCCGGGACTCGTTGACCTACGAGCAGTACTTC.

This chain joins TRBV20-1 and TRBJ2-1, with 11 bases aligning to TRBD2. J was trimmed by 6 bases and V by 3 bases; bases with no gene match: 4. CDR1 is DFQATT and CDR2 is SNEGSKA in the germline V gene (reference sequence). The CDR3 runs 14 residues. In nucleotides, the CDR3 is TGCAGTGCTAGTTCTAGCGGGAGGCCCAATGAGCAGTTCTTC. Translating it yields CSASSSGRPNEQFF.

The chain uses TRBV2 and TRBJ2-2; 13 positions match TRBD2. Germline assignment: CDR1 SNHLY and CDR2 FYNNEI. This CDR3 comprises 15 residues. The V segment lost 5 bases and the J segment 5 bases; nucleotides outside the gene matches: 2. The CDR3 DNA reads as TGTGCCAGCAGTACGGGACTAGCGGGAACCGGGGAGCTGTTTTTT. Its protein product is CASSTGLAGTGELFF.

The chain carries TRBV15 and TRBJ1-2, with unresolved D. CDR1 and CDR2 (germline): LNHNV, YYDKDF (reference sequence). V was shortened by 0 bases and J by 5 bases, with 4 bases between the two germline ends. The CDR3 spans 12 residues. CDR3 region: CATSREEYGYTF. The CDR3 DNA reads TGTGCCACCAGCAGAGAGGAATATGGCTACACCTTC.

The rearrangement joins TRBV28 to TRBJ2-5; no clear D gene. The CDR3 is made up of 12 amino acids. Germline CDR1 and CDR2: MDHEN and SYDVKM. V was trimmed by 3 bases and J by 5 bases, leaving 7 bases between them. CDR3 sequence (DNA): TGTGCCAGCAGTTTTTCGTTGGAGACCCAGTACTTC. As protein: CASSFSLETQYF.

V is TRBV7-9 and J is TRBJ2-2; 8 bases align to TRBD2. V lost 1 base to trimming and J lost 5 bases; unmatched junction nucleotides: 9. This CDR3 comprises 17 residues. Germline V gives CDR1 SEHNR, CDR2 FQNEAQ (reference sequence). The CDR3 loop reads CASSLGIGRAKTGELFF. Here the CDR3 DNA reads TGTGCCAGCAGCTTAGGTATCGGGAGGGCCAAAACCGGGGAGCTGTTTTTT. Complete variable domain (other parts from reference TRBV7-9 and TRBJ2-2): DTGVSQNPRHKITKRGQNVTFRCDPISEHNRLYWYRQTLGQGPEFLTYFQNEAQLEKSRLLSDRFSAERPKGSFSTLEIQRTEQGDSAMYLCASSLGIGRAKTGELFFGEGSRLTVL.

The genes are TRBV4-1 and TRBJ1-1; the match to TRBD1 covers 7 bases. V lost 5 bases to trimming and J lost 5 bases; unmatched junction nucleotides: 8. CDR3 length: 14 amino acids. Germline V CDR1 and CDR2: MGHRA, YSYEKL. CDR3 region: CASSWTGGDTEAFF. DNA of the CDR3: TGCGCCAGCAGCTGGACAGGAGGGGATACTGAAGCTTTCTTT.

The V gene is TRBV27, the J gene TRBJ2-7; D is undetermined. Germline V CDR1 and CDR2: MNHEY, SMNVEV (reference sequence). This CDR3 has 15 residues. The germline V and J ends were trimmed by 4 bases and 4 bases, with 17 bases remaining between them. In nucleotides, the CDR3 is TGTGCCAGCAGTTCAACCGGACCGAGGTGGTACGAGCAGTACTTC. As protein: CASSSTGPRWYEQYF.

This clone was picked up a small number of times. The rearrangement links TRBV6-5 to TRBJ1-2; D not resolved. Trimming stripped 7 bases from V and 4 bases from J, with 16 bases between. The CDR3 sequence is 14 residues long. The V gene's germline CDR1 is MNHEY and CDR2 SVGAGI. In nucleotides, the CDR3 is TGTGCCAGCATAATCCAGTCTAGCGGCTATGGCTACACCTTC. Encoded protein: CASIIQSSGYGYTF.

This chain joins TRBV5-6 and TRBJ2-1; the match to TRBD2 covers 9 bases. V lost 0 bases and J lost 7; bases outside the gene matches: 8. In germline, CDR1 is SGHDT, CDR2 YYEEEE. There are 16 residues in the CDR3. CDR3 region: CASSLVAGGPGNEQFF. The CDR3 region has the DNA TGTGCCAGCAGCTTGGTTGCGGGAGGGCCGGGAAATGAGCAGTTCTTC.

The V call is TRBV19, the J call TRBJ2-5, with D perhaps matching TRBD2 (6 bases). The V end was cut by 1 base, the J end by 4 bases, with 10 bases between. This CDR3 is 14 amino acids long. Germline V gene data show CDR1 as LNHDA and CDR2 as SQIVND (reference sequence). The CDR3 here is CASSIGVGGETQYF. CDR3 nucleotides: TGTGCCAGTAGTATAGGTGTGGGGGGAGAGACCCAGTACTTC.

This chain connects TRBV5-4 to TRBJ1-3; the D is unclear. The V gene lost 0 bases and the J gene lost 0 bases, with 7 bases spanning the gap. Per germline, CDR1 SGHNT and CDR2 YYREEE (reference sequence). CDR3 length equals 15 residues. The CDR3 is CASSLDKFSGNTIYF. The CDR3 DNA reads TGTGCCAGCAGCTTGGACAAGTTCTCTGGAAACACCATATATTTT. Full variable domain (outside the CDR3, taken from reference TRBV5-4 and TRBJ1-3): ETGVTQSPTHLIKTRGQQVTLRCSSQSGHNTVSWYQQALGQGPQFIFQYYREEENGRGNFPPRFSGLQFPNYSSELNVNALELDDSALYLCASSLDKFSGNTIYFGEGSWLTVV.

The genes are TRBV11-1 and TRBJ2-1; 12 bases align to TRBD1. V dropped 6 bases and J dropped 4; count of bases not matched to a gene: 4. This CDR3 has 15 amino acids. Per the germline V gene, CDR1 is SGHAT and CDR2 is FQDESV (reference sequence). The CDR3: CASSRDRGRYNEQFF. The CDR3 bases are TGTGCCAGCAGTCGGGACAGGGGGCGGTACAATGAGCAGTTCTTC.

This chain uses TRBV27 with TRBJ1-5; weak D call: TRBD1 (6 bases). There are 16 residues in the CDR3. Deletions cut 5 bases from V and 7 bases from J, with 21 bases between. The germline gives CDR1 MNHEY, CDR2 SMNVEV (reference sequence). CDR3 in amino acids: CASSPRQQGSDQPQHF. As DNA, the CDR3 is TGTGCCAGCAGTCCACGACAACAGGGATCGGACCAGCCCCAGCATTTT.

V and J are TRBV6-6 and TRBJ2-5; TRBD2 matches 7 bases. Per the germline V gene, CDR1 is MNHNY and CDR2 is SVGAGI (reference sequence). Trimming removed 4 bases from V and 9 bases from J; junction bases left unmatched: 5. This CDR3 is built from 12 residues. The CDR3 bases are TGTGCCAGCAGTTCCTCAGGGAGGGCCCAGTACTTC. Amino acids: CASSSSGRAQYF.

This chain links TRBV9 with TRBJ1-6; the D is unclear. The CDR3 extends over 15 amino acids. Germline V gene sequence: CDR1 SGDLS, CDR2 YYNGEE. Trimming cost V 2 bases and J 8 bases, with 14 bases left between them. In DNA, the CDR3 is TGTGCCAGCAGCGTGTCTCAGGCGAGATATTCACCCCTCCACTTT. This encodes CASSVSQARYSPLHF.

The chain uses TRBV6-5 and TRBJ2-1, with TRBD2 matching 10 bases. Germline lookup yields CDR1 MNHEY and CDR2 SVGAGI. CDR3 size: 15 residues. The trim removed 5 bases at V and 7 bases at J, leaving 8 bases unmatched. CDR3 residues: CASSNLAGVLNEQFF. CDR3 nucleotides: TGTGCCAGCAGTAATCTAGCGGGAGTGCTTAATGAGCAGTTCTTC.

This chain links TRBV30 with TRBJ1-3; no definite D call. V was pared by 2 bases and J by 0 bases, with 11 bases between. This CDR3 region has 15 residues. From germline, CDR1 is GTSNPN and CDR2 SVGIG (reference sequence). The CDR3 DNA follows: TGTGCCTGGAGTTTCTCTTCGGTCTCTGGAAACACCATATATTTT. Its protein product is CAWSFSSVSGNTIYF. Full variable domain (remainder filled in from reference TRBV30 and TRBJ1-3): SQTIHQWPATLVQPVGSPLSLECTVEGTSNPNLYWYRQAAGRGLQLLFYSVGIGQISSEVPQNLSASRPQDRQFILSSKKLLLSDSGFYLCAWSFSSVSGNTIYFGEGSWLTVV.

The CDR3 DNA sequence: TGTGCCAGCAGCCAAGAGCCAGAAGGCTCATATGGCTACACCTTC. Translation gives CASSQEPEGSYGYTF. J is TRBJ1-2 and V is TRBV4-2, with D hard to call. This CDR3 has 15 amino acids. Germline CDR1 reads LGHNA; CDR2 reads YNFKEQ. Trimming removed 0 bases at V and 5 bases at J, with 13 bases between.

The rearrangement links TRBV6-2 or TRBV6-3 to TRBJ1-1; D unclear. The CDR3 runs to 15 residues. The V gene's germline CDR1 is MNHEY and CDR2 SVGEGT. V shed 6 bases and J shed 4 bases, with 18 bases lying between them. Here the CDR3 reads CASSPGGPWRTEAFF. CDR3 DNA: TGTGCCAGCAGCCCCGGAGGCCCCTGGCGCACTGAAGCTTTCTTT.

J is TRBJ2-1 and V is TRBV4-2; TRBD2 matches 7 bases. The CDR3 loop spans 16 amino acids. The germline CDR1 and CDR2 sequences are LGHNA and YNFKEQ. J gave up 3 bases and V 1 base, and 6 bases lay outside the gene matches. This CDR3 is CASSQGGLADYNEQFF. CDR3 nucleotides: TGTGCCAGCAGCCAAGGCGGGCTAGCGGACTACAATGAGCAGTTCTTC.